The rows below give T cell receptor beta chains drawn from one sample of a study of blood T cells in healthy people across ages. MiXCR was run by TCRdb on the 5' RACE reads, yielding one entry per CDR3 protein. Altogether roughly 1,500,000 distinct CDR3 sequences are present, 30% to 35% being singletons, with the ten largest covering 11%. The sample taken for sequencing was blood. These receptors originate from a woman under 40 in good health. Both conserved end residues are part of each CDR3. A D gene is named only where the DNA matches it firmly. The size entry is marked missing in some rows and otherwise reads once, few, many or a size class.

-,TRBD1,TRBV20-1,TRBJ2-7,TGCAGTGCTAGAGATCGGGACAGGTTCCACGAGCAGTACTTC,CSARDRDRFHEQYF
-,-,TRBV6-6,TRBJ1-5,TGTGCCAGCAGAGACGACACAACCGGAGACAATCAGCCCCAGCATTTT,CASRDDTTGDNQPQHF
few,TRBD1,TRBV12-3/TRBV12-4,TRBJ2-7,TGTGCCAGCACCCCCGACAGGGTCTCCTACGAGCAGTACTTC,CASTPDRVSYEQYF
-,-,TRBV20-1,TRBJ1-1,TGCAGTGCTAGAGATCCACGCGACACTGAAGCTTTCTTT,CSARDPRDTEAFF
few,TRBD2,TRBV24-1,TRBJ2-3,TGTGCCACCAGTGACGGTGGGAGGGCATCAGATACGCAGTATTTT,CATSDGGRASDTQYF
few,-,TRBV3-1,TRBJ2-7,TGTGCCAGCAGCCAAGTTACTAGCAGAGACGAGCAGTACTTC,CASSQVTSRDEQYF
-,TRBD1,TRBV5-1,TRBJ1-5,TGCGCCAGCAGCTTGGCCCCCCGAGGGGGCAACCAGCCCCAGCATTTT,CASSLAPRGGNQPQHF
-,-,TRBV6-6,TRBJ2-1,TGTGCCAGCAGTCAGTCTTATGACAATGAGCAGTTCTTC,CASSQSYDNEQFF
many,-,TRBV28,TRBJ2-7,TGTGCCAGCAGGGGCACGTACGAGCAGTACTTC,CASRGTYEQYF
-,-,TRBV14,TRBJ1-2,TGTGCCAGCAGCCAAGATGCAGGGCCGTACTATGGCTACACCTTC,CASSQDAGPYYGYTF
-,TRBD1,TRBV7-9,TRBJ1-2,TGTACCAGCAGCCAGATGCAGGGGGCGAACTATGGCTACACCTTC,CTSSQMQGANYGYTF
many,-,TRBV27,TRBJ2-7,TGTGCCAGCAGTTTCTCGGACGGGTACGAGCAGTACTTC,CASSFSDGYEQYF